This T cell receptor beta chain was identified during a study of regulatory T cells in long-lasting Graves disease. Findings of the study overall: With persistent disease, TRBV28, TRBJ1-2 and TRBJ2-5 were the favored segments. TCR diversity was lower in persistent than newly diagnosed Graves' disease.

Time point described: persistent/refractory GD, antithyroid drugs over 5 years with positive TRAb. PBMCs were the source of the RNA used for TCR sequencing. Diagnoses of Graves' disease were made by American Thyroid Association guidelines. According to the study, TCR beta libraries were built with iRepertoire HTBI primers and CDR3-region Arm-PCR. One entry per CDR3 protein results from TCRdb running MiXCR on the multiplex PCR reads. The sample holds about 470,000 distinct CDR3 sequences, about a fifth seen once. The V segment lost 2 bases and the J segment 4 bases; nucleotides outside the gene matches: 7. This CDR3 is built from 15 residues. Germline V gene lookup returns CDR1 SGHTA and CDR2 FQGTGA. This clonotype was seen repeatedly, ten times or more. Its antigen is not identified.

This TCR was sampled from a female donor with Graves disease. J is TRBJ2-5 and V is TRBV7-3; 7 nucleotides match TRBD1. Sequenced material: peripheral blood mononuclear cells (PBMCs), taken when the disease was refractory, from a patient treated with antithyroid drugs. The CDR3, as DNA: TGTGCCAGCAGCTTAGGGGACAGTCCGAGAGAGACCCAGTACTTC. As protein: CASSLGDSPRETQYF.